This TCR beta chain was identified in a study of shared clonotypes between healthy human individuals. Study at large: Donor composition was two women and a few men, aged 18 to 49.

V lost 0 bases to trimming and J lost 6 bases, with 8 bases between them. From germline, CDR1 is GTSNPN and CDR2 SVGIG (reference sequence). The CDR3 runs to 12 residues. Findings and caveats of the study: Apart from blood, nothing was sampled; tissue repertoires likely differ.

Original data processing: Filtering differed since immunoSEQ provided only junctions, with no quality scores. The table came from immunoSEQ multiplex PCR; TCRdb's copy has only in-frame clones and leaves some out. V, J and clone size are those of that table, while D and trimming were read from the DNA. The sample includes hundreds of thousands of clones, roughly 95% seen only once; the top ten take about 0.064%. The sample holds a few counts of this clone. The antigen is not known. Source material: naive CD4+ T cells sorted from blood. Indicated subset: CD45RA+ positively selected. The TCR sequence derives from a young woman in good health. The J gene is TRBJ1-2, the V gene TRBV30; D gene unclear. The CDR3 bases are TGTGCCTGGAGTGTGGAGTGGGATGGCTACACCTTC. Translated, it gives CAWSVEWDGYTF.